The sequence of this TCR beta chain was determined in a study of monozygotic twins with inflammatory bowel disease. The CDR3 covers 18 residues. Germline CDR1 and CDR2: SGHAT and FQNNGV. Each CDR3 protein gets one entry in TCRdb, which reprocessed the 5' RACE reads and gives no DNA. Its table lists about 420,000 distinct CDR3 sequences. The TCR was taken from a human donor with ulcerative colitis or Crohn's disease, or a healthy co-twin of an affected twin (not recorded which). The V call is TRBV11-2, the J call TRBJ2-1; the TCRdb D gene call, TRBD2, has no DNA to confirm it. Sequencing was done on a sample of blood. CDR3 loop: CASSDSGRKVGSYNEQFF.